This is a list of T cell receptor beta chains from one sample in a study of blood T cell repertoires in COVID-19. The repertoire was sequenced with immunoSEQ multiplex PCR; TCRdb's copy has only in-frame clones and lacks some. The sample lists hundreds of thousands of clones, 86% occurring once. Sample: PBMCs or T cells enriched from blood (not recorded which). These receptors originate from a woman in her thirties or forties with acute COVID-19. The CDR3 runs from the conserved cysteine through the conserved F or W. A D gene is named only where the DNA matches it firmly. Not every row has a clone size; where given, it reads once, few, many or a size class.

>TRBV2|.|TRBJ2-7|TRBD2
TGTGCCGTACTACAGACTAGCGCCGACTCCTACGAGCAGTACTTC
CAVLQTSADSYEQYF
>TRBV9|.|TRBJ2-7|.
TGTGCCAGCAGCGTAGGAGCTAGGGGTTACGAGCAGTACTTC
CASSVGARGYEQYF
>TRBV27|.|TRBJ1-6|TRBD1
TGTGCCAGCAGTTTCAGGGGGACGTATAATTCACCCCTCCACTTT
CASSFRGTYNSPLHF
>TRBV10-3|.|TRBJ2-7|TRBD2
TGTGCCATAGCCGGGGCTAGCGGGAATTACGAGCAGTACTTC
CAIAGASGNYEQYF
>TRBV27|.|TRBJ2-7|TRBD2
TGTGCCAGCAGTTTATCGGGGACTAGCGGGAGGACCTACGAGCAGTACTTC
CASSLSGTSGRTYEQYF
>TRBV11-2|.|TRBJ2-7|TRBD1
TGTGCCAGCAGCTCCGGGACAGCGGCGTACTTC
CASSSGTAAYF
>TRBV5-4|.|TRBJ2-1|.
TGTGCCAGCAGCTTGGGGACAGCTACCTACAATGAGCAGTTCTTC
CASSLGTATYNEQFF
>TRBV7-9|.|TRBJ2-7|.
TGTGCCAGCAGCCCTGGGACTTCCTACGAGCAGTACTTC
CASSPGTSYEQYF
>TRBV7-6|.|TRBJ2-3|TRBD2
TGTGCCAGCAGCTTATACGGCGGGAGGGAGGTGGCAGATACGCAGTATTTT
CASSLYGGREVADTQYF
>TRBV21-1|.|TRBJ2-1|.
TGTGCCAGCAGCAAACAGGGGGCGGACAATGAGCAGTTCTTC
CASSKQGADNEQFF
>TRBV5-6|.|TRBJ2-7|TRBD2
TGTGCCAGCAGCTTGATTAGCGGGGGACTATACTACGAGCAGTACTTC
CASSLISGGLYYEQYF
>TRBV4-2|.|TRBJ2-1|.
TGTGCCAGCAGCCAAGATCTTAGCAATGAGCAGTTCTTC
CASSQDLSNEQFF
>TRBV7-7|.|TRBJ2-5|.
TGTGCTAGCAGCCAGAGGGGGGAGACCCAGTACTTC
CASSQRGETQYF
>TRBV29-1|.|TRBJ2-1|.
TGCAGCGTTGAATTTGGGACTTCTAATTACAATGAGCAGTTCTTC
CSVEFGTSNYNEQFF
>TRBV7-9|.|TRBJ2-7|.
TGTGCCAGCAGCCCTCGGACTAATGAGCAGTACTTC
CASSPRTNEQYF
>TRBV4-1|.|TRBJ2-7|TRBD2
TGCGCCAGCAGGAACAGACTAGCGGGAAACTACGAGCAGTACTTC
CASRNRLAGNYEQYF
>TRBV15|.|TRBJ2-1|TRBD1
TGTGCCACCAGCACCTCGGACAGGGGGGGCAATGAGCAGTTCTTC
CATSTSDRGGNEQFF
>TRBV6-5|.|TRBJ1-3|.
TGTGCCAGCAACCCTTCAGGCCTCTCTGGAAACACCATATATTTT
CASNPSGLSGNTIYF
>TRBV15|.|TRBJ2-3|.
TGTGCCACCAGCAGAGATCCCAGACCCGGCGGAGCAGATACGCAGTATTTT
CATSRDPRPGGADTQYF
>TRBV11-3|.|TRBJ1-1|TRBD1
TGTGCCAGCAGCCCCACCGGGACAGGGGGTGTTAACACTGAAGCTTTCTTT
CASSPTGTGGVNTEAFF
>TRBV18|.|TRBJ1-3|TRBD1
TGTGCCAGCTCACCCACGGGACAGGGGGCGTCTGGAAACACCATATATTTT
CASSPTGQGASGNTIYF
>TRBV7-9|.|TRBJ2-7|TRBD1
TGTGCCAGCAGCCGGGACAGGGGGAATTACGAGCAGTACTTC
CASSRDRGNYEQYF
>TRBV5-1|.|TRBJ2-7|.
TGCGCCAGCAGCCCCCGGGAGATTTCCTACGAGCAGTACTTC
CASSPREISYEQYF
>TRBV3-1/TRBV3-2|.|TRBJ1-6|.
TGTGCCAGCAGCCAAGGGGGGCAGGGTCGGTCACCCCTCCACTTT
CASSQGGQGRSPLHF
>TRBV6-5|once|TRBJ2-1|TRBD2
TGTGCCAGCACCTCTAGCGGGAGTTCTTACAATGAGCAGTTCTTC
CASTSSGSSYNEQFF
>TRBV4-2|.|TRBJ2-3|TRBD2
TGTGCCAGCAGCCAAGAGCAACTGACTAGCGGATTCACAGATACGCAGTATTTT
CASSQEQLTSGFTDTQYF
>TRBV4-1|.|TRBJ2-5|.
TGCGCCAGCAGCCACGTGACAGCAGAAGAGACCCAGTACTTC
CASSHVTAEETQYF